The present entry profiles one T cell receptor (beta chain) with its context. Its antigen is unknown. Every bit of the isolated RNA underwent reverse transcription, so sequencing read expressed TCRB transcripts. Using immunoSEQ multiplex PCR, the repertoire was profiled, and TCRdb retains in-frame clones only, with some absent. This table holds hundreds of thousands of clones, about an eighth found once. The sample originates from a study of beta chain features in type 1 diabetes. Study results and limitations: In every one of the four CD4+ subsets, TCRB CDR3s were moderately but significantly shorter in Type 1 diabetes patients. Naive, central memory and Treg TCRB repertoires seemed to resemble each other more closely in patients than they did in healthy donors. Over-representation of high TCR-expressing cells was a possible consequence of cDNA sequencing.

Germline V gene data show CDR1 as SGHKS and CDR2 as YYEKEE (reference sequence). The CDR3 has 15 residues. Trimming cost V 0 bases and J 5 bases, with 12 bases left between them. Staining for CD45RO/CCR7/CD25/CD127/CD95/CD27 allowed sorting of CD4+ naive, central memory, regulatory and stem cell-like memory cells. The J gene is TRBJ1-5, the V gene TRBV5-5, with D perhaps matching TRBD1 (6 bases). The sample was naive CD4+ T cells from blood. The source of this sequence is a man aged 18 to 35 with type 1 diabetes. CDR3 bases: TGTGCCAGCAGCTTGGCCGGGGGCGCGGATCAGCCCCAGCATTTT. It yields the protein CASSLAGGADQPQHF.